Listed below are T cell receptor beta chains from one sample, sequenced in a study of breast tumors, draining lymph nodes, adjacent tissues. TCRdb processed the multiplex PCR reads anew with MiXCR; each CDR3 protein has one entry. The sample has roughly 110,000 distinct CDR3 sequences, around 30% seen once. The sample comprised axillary lymph node tissue. These receptors were collected from a female donor with breast cancer. Some clones in this sample may be carry-over from other donors' samples. CDR3s include the opening cysteine and the closing phenylalanine or tryptophan. Fields, in order: D gene, J gene, CDR3 length, V gene, clone size, CDR3 DNA, CDR3 protein. A D gene is named only where the DNA matches it firmly. Some rows mark clone size as missing; the rest say once, few, many or name a class of expanded clone.

NA TRBJ1-2 16 TRBV6-5 many TGTGCCAGCAGTTACTCGAGGACAGCTCTTTTCTATGGCTACACCTTC CASSYSRTALFYGYTF
TRBD1 TRBJ1-5 14 TRBV20-1 NA TGCAGTGCTAGAGACCCCAGGGGGACACCGCCCCAGCATTTT CSARDPRGTPPQHF
NA TRBJ2-1 13 TRBV9 many TGTGCCAGCAGCGTAGATGGGGCGGATGAGCAGTTCTTC CASSVDGADEQFF
NA TRBJ1-2 15 TRBV5-5 NA TGTGCCAGCAGCTTGGACTGGGCGGGACAAAATGGCTACACCTTC CASSLDWAGQNGYTF
NA TRBJ2-1 16 TRBV9 many TGTGCCAGCAGCCCTGGGGGGGGGGCACTCCACAATGAGCAGTTCTTC CASSPGGGALHNEQFF
NA TRBJ2-5 15 TRBV5-1 few TGCGCCAGCAGCCCAGGAGGGGCGGGACACGAGACCCAGTACTTC CASSPGGAGHETQYF
NA TRBJ2-3 13 TRBV6-1 many TGTGCCAGCAGTGACCAGGGGACAGATACGCAGTATTTT CASSDQGTDTQYF
NA TRBJ1-2 15 TRBV3-1 many TGTGCCAGCAGCCAAGTGAAAGACGGGATTTATGGCTACACCTTC CASSQVKDGIYGYTF
NA TRBJ2-6 13 TRBV15 many TGTGCCACCGTGGACTCTGGGGCCAACGTCCTGACTTTC CATVDSGANVLTF
NA TRBJ2-1 15 TRBV7-2 NA TGTGCCAACAGCCGGGGGGACAGTAACTCCTACGAGCAGTTCTTC CANSRGDSNSYEQFF
TRBD1 TRBJ1-2 13 TRBV28 many TGTGCCAGCACCCAGACAGGGGACTATGGCTACACCTTC CASTQTGDYGYTF
TRBD1 TRBJ2-1 13 TRBV7-9 NA TGTGCCAGCAGCTCAGGACAGGGCAGTGAGCAGTCCTTC CASSSGQGSEQSF
TRBD1 TRBJ1-6 15 TRBV19 NA TGTGCCGGCAGGGTGGGACAGGGATCGAATTCACCCCTCCACTTT CAGRVGQGSNSPLHF
TRBD1 TRBJ1-2 13 TRBV10-3 many TGTGCCATCAGTGGGACAGGGAACTATGGCTACACCTTC CAISGTGNYGYTF
TRBD1 TRBJ1-4 14 TRBV7-8 many TGTGCCAGCAGTGAGACAGGGTGGTCAGAAAAACTGTTTTTT CASSETGWSEKLFF
NA TRBJ2-3 15 TRBV6-6 many TGTGCCAGCAGTCACTCCGGCGGGGGCACAGATACGCAGTATTTT CASSHSGGGTDTQYF
TRBD1 TRBJ2-7 14 TRBV29-1 NA TGCAGCGTGGACCCGGGACAGGGGGAATACGAGCAGTACTTC CSVDPGQGEYEQYF
NA TRBJ2-6 15 TRBV9 many TGTGCCAGCAGCGCCTCCTCGTCTGGGGCCAACGTCCTGACTTTC CASSASSSGANVLTF
NA TRBJ2-5 14 TRBV28 NA TGTGCCAGCAGTTCCTCACAGGGAAAAGAGACCCAGTGCTTC CASSSSQGKETQCF
TRBD1 TRBJ2-1 13 TRBV20-1 NA TGCAGTGCTAGAAAGACAGGGGGCAATGAGCAGTTCTTC CSARKTGGNEQFF
TRBD1 TRBJ2-7 14 TRBV29-1 many TGCAGCGTTACCCCCGGGACAGACTTATACGAGCAGTACTTC CSVTPGTDLYEQYF
NA TRBJ1-2 14 TRBV18 many TGTGCCAGCTCACCAGGGCGACTTAACTATGGCTACACCTTC CASSPGRLNYGYTF
TRBD2 TRBJ2-6 19 TRBV7-9 many TGTGCCAGCAATTGGGGGCTAGCGGGGGAGAGCTCTGGGGCCAACGTCCTGACTTTC CASNWGLAGESSGANVLTF
NA TRBJ1-6 13 TRBV20-1 NA TGCAGTGCCCCTACCGGGGGGTATTCACCCCTCCACTTT CSAPTGGYSPLHF
NA TRBJ2-1 11 TRBV30 many TGTGCCTGGAGTGTACTTAATTCTCAGTTCTTC CAWSVLNSQFF
NA TRBJ2-7 13 TRBV2 many TGTGCCAGCAGGGACCCAGGGAGCTACGAGCAGTACTTC CASRDPGSYEQYF
NA TRBJ1-4 15 TRBV7-9 NA TGTGCCAGCAGCTGGGGAATACCGGCTAATGAAAAACTGTTTTTT CASSWGIPANEKLFF
TRBD1 TRBJ2-1 15 TRBV20-1 NA TGCAGTGCCCAAGAGGACAGGGCGGGATACAATGAGCAGTTCTTC CSAQEDRAGYNEQFF
NA TRBJ1-2 15 TRBV25-1 many TGTGCCAGCAGTGAATTCGGCAGGGAGGAGGTTGGCTACACCTTC CASSEFGREEVGYTF
TRBD1 TRBJ1-5 16 TRBV7-6 many TGTGCCAGCAGCTTAGAAGCAGGGGGCGCAGGTCAGCCCCAGCATTTT CASSLEAGGAGQPQHF
TRBD1 TRBJ1-4 14 TRBV5-1 many TGCGCCAGCAGCCCCCGGCAGGGGGGTGAAAAACTGTTTTTT CASSPRQGGEKLFF
NA TRBJ2-3 12 TRBV11-1 many TGTGCCAGCAGCTCACAGGGCGATACGCAGTATTTT CASSSQGDTQYF
NA TRBJ1-2 16 TRBV15 few TGTGCCACCAGCAGAGTAGAGGGCGAACTCAGGGATGGCTACGCCTTC CATSRVEGELRDGYAF
NA TRBJ1-2 14 TRBV6-5 many TGTGCCAGCAGTGCGGAGGGGGGGACCTATGGCTACACCTTC CASSAEGGTYGYTF
TRBD2 TRBJ2-3 17 TRBV27 NA TGTGCCAGCAGTTCTCCTATAGCGGGGGGGATCGCAGATACGCAGTATTTT CASSSPIAGGIADTQYF
NA TRBJ2-5 15 TRBV12-5 many TGTGCTAGTGGTTTAGGGCAGGGGCATCAAGAGACCCAGTACTTC CASGLGQGHQETQYF
TRBD1 TRBJ1-3 16 TRBV5-1 many TGCGCCAGCAGCTTGGATGGACAGGGCTCTGGAAACACCATATATTTT CASSLDGQGSGNTIYF